This TCR beta chain was obtained from a study of somatic mutations in cytotoxic T cells in rheumatoid arthritis. Study results and caveats: Rheumatoid arthritis patients, but not healthy controls, exhibited increasing CD8+ clonality with age.

Per germline, CDR1 WSHSY and CDR2 SAAADI. The CDR3 extends over 17 amino acids. Female donors made up less than 70% of the healthy controls, blood donors whose median age was approximately 60 years (range about 21-80). Data came from immunoSEQ multiplex PCR; TCRdb stores just in-frame clones and leaves some out. The data show several thousand clones, approximately 75% seen once. Comment on this clone: Its antigen is not identified. One end of the junction does not line up with germline, which may come from a read error.

This receptor was identified in a woman aged 50 to 60 in good health. The V call is TRBV10-2, the J call TRBJ2-1; D possibly corresponds to TRBD2 (6 bases). The sequenced material came from CD8+ T cells sorted from blood. The chain's CDR3 is CASSDVPGLHSNNEQFF. The CDR3 DNA reads as TGCGCCAGCAGTGATGTCCCGGGACTCCACTCCAACAATGAGCAGTTCTTC.